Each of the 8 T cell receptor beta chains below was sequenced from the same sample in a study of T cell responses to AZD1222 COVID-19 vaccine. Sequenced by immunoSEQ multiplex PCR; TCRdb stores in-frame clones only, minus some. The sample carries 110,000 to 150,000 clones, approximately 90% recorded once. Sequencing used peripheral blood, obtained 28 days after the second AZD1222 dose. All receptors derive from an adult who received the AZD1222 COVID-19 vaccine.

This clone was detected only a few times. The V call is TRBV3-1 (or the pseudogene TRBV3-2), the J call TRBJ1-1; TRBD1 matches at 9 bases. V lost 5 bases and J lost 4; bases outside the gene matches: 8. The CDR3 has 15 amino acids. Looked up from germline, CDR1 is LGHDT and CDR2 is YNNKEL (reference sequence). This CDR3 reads CASSLRDRASTEAFF. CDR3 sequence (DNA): TGTGCCAGCAGCTTAAGGGACAGGGCGAGCACTGAAGCTTTCTTT.

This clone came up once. CDR3 loop: CASSLHGSMNTEAFF. CDR3 DNA: TGTGCCAGCAGCTTACACGGATCGATGAACACTGAAGCTTTCTTT. The J gene is TRBJ1-1, the V gene TRBV11-2; unclear D gene. Germline assignment: CDR1 SGHAT and CDR2 FQNNGV. This CDR3 comprises 15 residues. V was clipped by 2 bases and J by 0 bases, with 10 bases between them.

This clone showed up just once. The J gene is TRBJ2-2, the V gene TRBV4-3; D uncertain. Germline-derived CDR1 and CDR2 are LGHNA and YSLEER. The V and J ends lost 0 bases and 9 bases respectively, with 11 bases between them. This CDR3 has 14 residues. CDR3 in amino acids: CASSQDTQSRELFF. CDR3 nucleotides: TGCGCCAGCAGCCAAGATACCCAGAGCCGGGAGCTGTTTTTT.

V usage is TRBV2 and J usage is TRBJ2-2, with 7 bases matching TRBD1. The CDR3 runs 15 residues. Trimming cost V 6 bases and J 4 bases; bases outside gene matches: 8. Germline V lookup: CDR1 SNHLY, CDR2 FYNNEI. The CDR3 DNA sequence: TGTGCCAGCAGCGCAGACAGGGCCCTCACCGGGGAGCTGTTTTTT. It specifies CASSADRALTGELFF.

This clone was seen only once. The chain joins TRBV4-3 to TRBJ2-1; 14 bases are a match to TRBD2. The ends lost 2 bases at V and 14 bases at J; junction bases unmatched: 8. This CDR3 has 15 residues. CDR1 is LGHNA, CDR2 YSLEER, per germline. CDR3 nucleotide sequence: TGCGCCAGCAGCCAACAGGGACTAGCGGGAGATAGAGAGTTCTTC. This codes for CASSQQGLAGDREFF.

CDR3 bases: TGTGCCAGTAGTCCCCAACTGAGGGGCTTCACAGATACGCAGTATTTT. Translated, it gives CASSPQLRGFTDTQYF. This chain uses TRBV19 with TRBJ2-3; D possibly uses TRBD1 or TRBD2 (5 bases each). This CDR3 comprises 16 residues. V gave up 5 bases and J gave up 2 bases, with 17 bases separating them. Germline CDR1 and CDR2: LNHDA and SQIVND (reference sequence). The full variable domain, its missing parts supplied by reference TRBV19 and TRBJ2-3, is DGGITQSPKYLFRKEGQNVTLSCEQNLNHDAMYWYRQDPGQGLRLIYYSQIVNDFQKGDIAEGYSVSREKKESFPLTVTSAQKNPTAFYLCASSPQLRGFTDTQYFGPGTRLTVL.

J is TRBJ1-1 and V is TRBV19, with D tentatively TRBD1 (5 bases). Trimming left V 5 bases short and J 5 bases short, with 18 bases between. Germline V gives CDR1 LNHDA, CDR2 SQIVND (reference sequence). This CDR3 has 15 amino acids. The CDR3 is CASSPAGSRGTEAFF. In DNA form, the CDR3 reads TGTGCCAGTAGTCCGGCAGGGAGCCGGGGTACTGAAGCTTTCTTT.

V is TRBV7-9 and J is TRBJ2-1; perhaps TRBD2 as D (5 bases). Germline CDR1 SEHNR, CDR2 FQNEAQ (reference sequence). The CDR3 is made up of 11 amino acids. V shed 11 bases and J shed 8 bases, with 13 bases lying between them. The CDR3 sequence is CASAGEYEQFF. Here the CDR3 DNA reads TGTGCCTCCGCCGGGGAGTATGAGCAGTTCTTC.